This T cell receptor beta chain derives from a study of T-cell memory formation after mild COVID-19. This clonotype has more than one count but fewer than ten. After 5'RACE with constant-segment primers, TCR alpha and TCR beta cDNA libraries carrying sample barcodes and UMIs were obtained. TCRdb used MiXCR to reprocess the 5' RACE reads, holding one entry per CDR3 protein. The repertoire holds roughly 350,000 distinct CDR3 sequences, with over 20% as singletons. The specimen sequenced was PBMCs or a T cell subset sorted from them (not recorded which). This TCR was recovered from an adult woman who had mild COVID-19 (a few samples of this study predate the infection). Cell type and time point are not known.

The CDR3 spells CSARVGGGVRETQYF. Here the CDR3 DNA reads TGCAGTGCTAGAGTTGGGGGCGGGGTACGAGAGACCCAGTACTTC. The chain couples TRBV20-1 to TRBJ2-5; D possibly matches TRBD1 or TRBD2 (6 bases each). Germline V CDR1 and CDR2: DFQATT, SNEGSKA (reference sequence). Trimming took 1 base from V and 4 from J, leaving 16 bases between them. The CDR3 is made up of 15 amino acids.